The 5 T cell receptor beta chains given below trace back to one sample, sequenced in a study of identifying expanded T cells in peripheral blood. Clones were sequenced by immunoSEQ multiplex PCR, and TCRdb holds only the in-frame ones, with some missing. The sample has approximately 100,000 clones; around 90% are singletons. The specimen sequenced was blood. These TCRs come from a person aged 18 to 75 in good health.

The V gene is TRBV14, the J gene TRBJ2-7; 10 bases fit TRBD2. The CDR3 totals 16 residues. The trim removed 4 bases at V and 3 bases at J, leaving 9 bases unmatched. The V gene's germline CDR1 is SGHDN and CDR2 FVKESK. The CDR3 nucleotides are TGTGCCAGCAGCCGAGCCCGGACTAGCGGAGACTACGAGCAGTACTTC. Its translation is CASSRARTSGDYEQYF.

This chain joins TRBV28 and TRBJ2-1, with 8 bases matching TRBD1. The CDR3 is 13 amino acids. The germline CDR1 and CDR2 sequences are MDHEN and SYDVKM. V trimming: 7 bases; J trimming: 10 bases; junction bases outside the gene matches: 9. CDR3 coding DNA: TGTGCCAGCACCTCACAGGGGGGTGGAGAGCAGTTCTTC. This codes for CASTSQGGGEQFF.

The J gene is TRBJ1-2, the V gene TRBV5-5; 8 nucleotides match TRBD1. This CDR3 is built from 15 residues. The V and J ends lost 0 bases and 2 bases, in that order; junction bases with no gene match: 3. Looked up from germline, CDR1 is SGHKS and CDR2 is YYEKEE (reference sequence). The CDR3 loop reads CASSLGQGRNYGYTF. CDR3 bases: TGTGCCAGCAGCTTGGGACAGGGGAGGAACTATGGCTACACCTTC.

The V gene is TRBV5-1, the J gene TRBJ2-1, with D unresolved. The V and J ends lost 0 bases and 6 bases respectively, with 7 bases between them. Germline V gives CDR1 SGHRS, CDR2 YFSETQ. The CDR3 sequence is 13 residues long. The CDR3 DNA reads TGCGCCAGCAGCTTGGGCCCTAGCAATGAGCAGTTCTTC. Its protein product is CASSLGPSNEQFF. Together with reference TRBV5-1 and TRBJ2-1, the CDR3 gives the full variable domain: KAGVTQTPRYLIKTRGQQVTLSCSPISGHRSVSWYQQTPGQGLQFLFEYFSETQRNKGNFPGRFSGRQFSNSRSEMNVSTLELGDSALYLCASSLGPSNEQFFGPGTRLTVL.

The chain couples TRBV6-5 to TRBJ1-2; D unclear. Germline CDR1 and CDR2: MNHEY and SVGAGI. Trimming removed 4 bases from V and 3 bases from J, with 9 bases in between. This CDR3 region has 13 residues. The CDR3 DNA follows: TGTGCCAGCAGTTTCCCGAGCCACTATGGCTACACCTTC. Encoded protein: CASSFPSHYGYTF.